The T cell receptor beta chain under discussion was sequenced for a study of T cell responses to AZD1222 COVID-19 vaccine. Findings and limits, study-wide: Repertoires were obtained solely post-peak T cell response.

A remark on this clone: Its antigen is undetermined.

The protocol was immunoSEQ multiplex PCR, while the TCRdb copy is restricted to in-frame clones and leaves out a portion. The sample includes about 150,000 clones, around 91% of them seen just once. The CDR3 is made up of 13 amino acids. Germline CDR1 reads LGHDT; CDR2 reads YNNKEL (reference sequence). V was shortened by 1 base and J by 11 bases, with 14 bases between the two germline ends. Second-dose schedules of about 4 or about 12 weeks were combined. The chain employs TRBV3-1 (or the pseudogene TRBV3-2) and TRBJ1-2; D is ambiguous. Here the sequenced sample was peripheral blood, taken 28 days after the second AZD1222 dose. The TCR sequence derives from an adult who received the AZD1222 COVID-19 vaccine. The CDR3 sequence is CASSQVSDAGYTF. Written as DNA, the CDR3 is TGTGCCAGCAGCCAAGTATCCGACGCCGGATACACCTTC.